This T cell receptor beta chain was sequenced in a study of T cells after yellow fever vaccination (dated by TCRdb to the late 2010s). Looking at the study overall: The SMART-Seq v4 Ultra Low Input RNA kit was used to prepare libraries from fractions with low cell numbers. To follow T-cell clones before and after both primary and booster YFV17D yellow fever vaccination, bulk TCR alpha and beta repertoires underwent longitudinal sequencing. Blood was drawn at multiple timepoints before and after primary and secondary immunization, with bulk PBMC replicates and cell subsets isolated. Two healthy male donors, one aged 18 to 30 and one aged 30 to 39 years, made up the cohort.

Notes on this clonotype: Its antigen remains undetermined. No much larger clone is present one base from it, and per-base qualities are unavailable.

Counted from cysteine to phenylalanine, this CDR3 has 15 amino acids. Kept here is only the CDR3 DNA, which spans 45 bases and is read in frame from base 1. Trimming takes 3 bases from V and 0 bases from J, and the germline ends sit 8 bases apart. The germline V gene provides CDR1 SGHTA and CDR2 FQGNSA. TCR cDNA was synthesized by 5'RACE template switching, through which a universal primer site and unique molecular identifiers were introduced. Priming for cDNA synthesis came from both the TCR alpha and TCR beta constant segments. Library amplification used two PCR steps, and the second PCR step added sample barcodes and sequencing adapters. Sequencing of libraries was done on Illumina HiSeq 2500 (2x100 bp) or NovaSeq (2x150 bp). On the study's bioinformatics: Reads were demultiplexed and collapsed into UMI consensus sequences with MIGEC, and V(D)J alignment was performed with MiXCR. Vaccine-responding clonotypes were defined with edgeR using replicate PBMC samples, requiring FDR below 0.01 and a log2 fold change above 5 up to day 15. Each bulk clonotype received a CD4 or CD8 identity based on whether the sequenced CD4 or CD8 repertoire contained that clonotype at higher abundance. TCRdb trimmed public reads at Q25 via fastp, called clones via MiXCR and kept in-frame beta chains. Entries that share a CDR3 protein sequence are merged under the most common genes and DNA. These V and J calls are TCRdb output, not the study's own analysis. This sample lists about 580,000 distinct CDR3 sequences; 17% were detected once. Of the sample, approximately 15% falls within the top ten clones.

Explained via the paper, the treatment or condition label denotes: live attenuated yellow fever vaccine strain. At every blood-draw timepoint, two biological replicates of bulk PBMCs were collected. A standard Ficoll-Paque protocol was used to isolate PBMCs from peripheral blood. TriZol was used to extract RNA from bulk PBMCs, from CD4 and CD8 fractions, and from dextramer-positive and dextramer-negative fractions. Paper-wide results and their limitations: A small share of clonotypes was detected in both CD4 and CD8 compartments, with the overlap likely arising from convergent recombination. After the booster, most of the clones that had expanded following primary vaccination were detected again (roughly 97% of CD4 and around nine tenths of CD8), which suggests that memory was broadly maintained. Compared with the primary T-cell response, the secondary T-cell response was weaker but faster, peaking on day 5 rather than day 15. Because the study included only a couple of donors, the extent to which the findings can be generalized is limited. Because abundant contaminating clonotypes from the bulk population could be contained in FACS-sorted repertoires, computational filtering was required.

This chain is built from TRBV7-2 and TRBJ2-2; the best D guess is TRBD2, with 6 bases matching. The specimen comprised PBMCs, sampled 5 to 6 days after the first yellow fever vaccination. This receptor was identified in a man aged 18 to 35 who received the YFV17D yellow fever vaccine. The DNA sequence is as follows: TGTGCCAGCAGCTTGACTAGATCGAACACCGGGGAGCTGTTTTTT. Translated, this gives CASSLTRSNTGELFF.